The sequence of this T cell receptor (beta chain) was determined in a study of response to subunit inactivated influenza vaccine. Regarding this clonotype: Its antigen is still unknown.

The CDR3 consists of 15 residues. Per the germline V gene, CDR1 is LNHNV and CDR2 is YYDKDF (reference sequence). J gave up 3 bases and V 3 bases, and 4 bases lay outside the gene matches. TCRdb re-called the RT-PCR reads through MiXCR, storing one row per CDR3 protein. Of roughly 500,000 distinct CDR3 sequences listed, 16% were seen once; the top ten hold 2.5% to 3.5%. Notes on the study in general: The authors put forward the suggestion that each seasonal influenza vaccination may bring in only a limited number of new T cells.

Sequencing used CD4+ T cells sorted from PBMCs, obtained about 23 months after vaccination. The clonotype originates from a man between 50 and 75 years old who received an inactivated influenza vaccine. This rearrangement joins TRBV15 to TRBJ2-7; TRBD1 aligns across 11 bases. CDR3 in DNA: TGTGCCACCAGCAGGACGGGGACAGGGGGCTACGAGCAGTACTTC. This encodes CATSRTGTGGYEQYF.